One and the same sample provided the 26 T cell receptor beta chains below, sequenced in a study of CD8+ T cells in alopecia areata. Sequencing relied on a cDNA template that was reverse transcribed from extracted RNA. TCRdb keeps only in-frame clones here, not all; method: immunoSEQ multiplex PCR. The data list around 110,000 clones, none observed once; roughly a fifth falls to the top ten. The source material was lesional skin. These receptors came from a C3H/HeJ mouse with alopecia areata. The mouse line has the MHC haplotype H2-k.

As to this clone: The gene symbols are mouse symbols. This chain's CDR3 is CASGQGYAEQFF. The DNA read from the CDR3 is TGTGCTAGCGGACAGGGCTATGCT. This chain connects TRBV29 to TRBJ2-1; TRBD1 matches at 8 bases. Coverage ceases 4 residues before the CDR3 finishes, and the germline J gene fills in the end. This CDR3 has 12 residues. The germline gives CDR1 MSHET, CDR2 SYDVDS. The J segment lost 3 bases and the V segment lost 8 bases, leaving 0 bases of the junction unmatched.

Of note for this clone: Gene names denote mouse genes. The read gets to within 4 residues of the CDR3 end, and the germline J gene fills in the rest. Other nucleotide sequences from this sample produce the same CDR3. The chain recombines TRBV19 with TRBJ2-1; 7 nucleotides match TRBD1. This CDR3 is built from 15 residues. Trimming removed 4 bases from V and 3 bases from J; junction bases left unmatched: 7. Per the germline V gene, CDR1 is FNHDT and CDR2 is SITEND (reference sequence). The CDR3: CASSPRQGGYAEQFF. CDR3 DNA, as far as it was read: TGTGCCAGCAGTCCCCGACAGGGCGGCTATGCT.

For this clone: Gene names and germline refer to mouse. The read terminates 4 residues ahead of where the CDR3 ends, so the germline J gene completes it. J is TRBJ1-1 and V is TRBV19; D might be TRBD1 (5 bases). This CDR3 region has 12 residues. Germline-derived CDR1 and CDR2 are FNHDT and SITEND (reference sequence). CDR3 protein: CASRDKISEVFF. The sequenced part of the CDR3 DNA is TGTGCCAGCAGGGACAAAATATCA. Filled out from reference TRBV19 and TRBJ1-1, the complete variable domain reads GGIITQTPKFLIGQEGQKLTLKCQQNFNHDTMYWYRQDSGKGLRLIYYSITENDLQKGDLSEGYDASREKKSSFSLTVTSAQKNEMAVFLCASRDKISEVFFGKGTRLTVV.

This clone was counted only a few times. Gene names denote mouse genes. The sequenced fragment ends 4 residues before the CDR3 boundary, so the rest is inferred from the germline J gene. V usage is TRBV13-3 and J usage is TRBJ2-4; 8 bases are a match to TRBD2. Germline V gene lookup returns CDR1 NNHDY and CDR2 SYVADS. V was clipped by 1 base and J by 1 base; unmatched bases: 2. This CDR3 region has 15 residues. CDR3 amino acids: CASSDLLGGQNTLYF. The covered CDR3 bases are TGTGCCAGCAGTGATCTACTGGGGGGTCAAAAC.

This clone was seen more than once but under ten times. Gene names are mouse gene names. The CDR3 is cut off 4 residues early in the read; its end comes from the germline J gene. This sequence joins TRBV1 and TRBJ1-2; D remains unclear. Trimming removed 0 bases from V and 3 bases from J, with 8 bases in between. There are 14 residues in the CDR3. The germline CDR1 and CDR2 sequences are NSQYPW and LRSPGD (reference sequence). Incomplete CDR3 DNA: TGCACCTGCAGTGCAGAGTCACTAGACTCC. This gives the protein CTCSAESLDS. The whole CDR3 protein is CTCSAESLDSDYTF.

Remarks on this clone: Germline and genes: mouse. The read finishes 4 residues shy of the CDR3 end, and the germline J gene is used to complete it. This chain links TRBV19 with TRBJ2-1; 10 nucleotides line up with TRBD2. This CDR3 has 15 residues. Germline assignment: CDR1 FNHDT and CDR2 SITEND (reference sequence). Trimming cost V 4 bases and J 6 bases; bases outside gene matches: 7. The part of the CDR3 DNA that was read is TGTGCCAGCAGTCCTCGACTGGGGGGTTTTGCT. It is translated as CASSPRLGGFA. The whole CDR3 sequence is CASSPRLGGFAEQFF.

Comments on this clone: Here the gene names and germline are mouse. Read coverage stops 4 residues before the CDR3 terminus; the germline J gene supplies the remainder. The rearrangement uses TRBV19 and TRBJ2-7; 14 positions agree with TRBD2. Per germline, CDR1 FNHDT and CDR2 SITEND (reference sequence). CDR3 size: 15 residues. The part of the CDR3 DNA that was read is TGTGCCAGCAGTATCCGGGACTGGGGGGGCGAT. Translated, it gives CASSIRDWGGD. The whole CDR3 sequence is CASSIRDWGGDEQYF. The complete variable domain, with remaining parts taken from reference TRBV19 and TRBJ2-7, reads GGIITQTPKFLIGQEGQKLTLKCQQNFNHDTMYWYRQDSGKGLRLIYYSITENDLQKGDLSEGYDASREKKSSFSLTVTSAQKNEMAVFLCASSIRDWGGDEQYFGPGTRLTVL.

This clone was counted between two and nine times. These gene names are mouse names. The CDR3 end lies 4 residues beyond the end of the read and is filled in from the germline J gene. The V and J genes are TRBV13-3 and TRBJ1-4; TRBD1 aligns across 7 bases. Germline V gene data show CDR1 as NNHDY and CDR2 as SYVADS. CDR3 length equals 15 residues. V lost 1 base, J lost 2 bases, and 2 bases stayed unmatched. The sequenced CDR3 bases are TGTGCCAGCAGTGATCAAGGGGGCTCCAACGAA. Translated: CASSDQGGSNE. The complete CDR3 sequence is CASSDQGGSNERLFF.

This clone was observed a few times. Gene names refer to mouse genes. The CDR3 end falls 4 residues outside the read, so it is completed with the germline J gene. The chain carries TRBV1 and TRBJ2-1; tentatively, D is TRBD2 (6 bases). Germline V gene data show CDR1 as NSQYPW and CDR2 as LRSPGD (reference sequence). Trimming took 3 bases from V and 0 from J, leaving 9 bases between them. The CDR3 is 15 amino acids. Here the CDR3 reads CTCSALGNNYAEQFF. The sequenced part of the CDR3 DNA is TGCACCTGCAGTGCCCTGGGGAATAACTATGCT.

At least ten counts were recorded for this clone. Gene labels here are mouse ones. The read ends 4 residues shy of where the CDR3 ends; the end is completed using the germline J gene. This chain connects TRBV13-3 to TRBJ1-1, with 11 bases aligning to TRBD1. Trimming removed 2 bases from V and 4 bases from J; junction bases left unmatched: 4. The CDR3 consists of 15 residues. The germline CDR1 and CDR2 sequences are NNHDY and SYVADS. The DNA read from the CDR3 is TGTGCCAGCAGTGAGAGGGGACAGGGGGGCACA. This encodes CASSERGQGGT. The entire CDR3 protein is CASSERGQGGTEVFF.

Concerning this clone itself: Gene names are mouse gene names. The read comes to an end 4 residues before the CDR3 does, leaving the germline J gene to fill in the end. This chain joins TRBV13-2 and TRBJ1-4; TRBD1 might be the D (6 bases). Germline V gene sequence: CDR1 NNHNN, CDR2 SYGAGS (reference sequence). This CDR3 comprises 14 residues. This chain's CDR3 is CASGEGGRSERLFF. The sequenced CDR3 bases are TGTGCCAGCGGTGAAGGGGGGCGCAGCGAA.

This clone was detected only a few times. Gene names and germline match the mouse. The sequence runs out 4 residues before the end of the CDR3; the remainder is reconstructed from the germline J gene. This chain connects TRBV1 to TRBJ2-2; TRBD2 might be the D (6 bases). V was trimmed by 0 bases and J by 0 bases, leaving 8 bases between them. CDR1 and CDR2 from the germline V gene are NSQYPW and LRSPGD (reference sequence). The length of the CDR3 is 16 residues. The covered CDR3 bases are TGCACCTGCAGTGCAGATGGGGGTCCAAACACCGGG. As protein: CTCSADGGPNTG. The entire CDR3 protein is CTCSADGGPNTGQLYF.

As concerns this clone: Mouse gene names and germline throughout. Coverage ceases 4 residues before the CDR3 finishes, and the germline J gene fills in the end. The chain combines TRBV16 with TRBJ1-2; 7 nucleotides line up with TRBD1. V lost 4 bases and J lost 0; bases outside the gene matches: 5. The CDR3 contains 15 residues. Germline V gene sequence: CDR1 SGHSA, CDR2 FRNQAP. The CDR3 spells CASSSGTEANSDYTF. The CDR3 DNA, read in part, is TGTGCAAGCAGCTCAGGGACAGAAGCAAACTCC. Based on the CDR3 plus reference TRBV16 and TRBJ1-2, the full variable domain is NAGVIQTPRHKVTGKGQEATLWCEPISGHSAVFWYRQTIVQGLEFLTYFRNQAPIDDSGMPKERFSAQMPNQSHSTLKIQSTQPQDSAVYLCASSSGTEANSDYTFGSGTRLLVI.

This clone was observed many times. Genes here carry mouse names. Sequencing ends 4 residues short of the CDR3 end; the germline J gene provides the rest. The chain couples TRBV13-2 to TRBJ2-7; TRBD1 agrees at 9 bases. The germline CDR1 and CDR2 sequences are NNHNN and SYGAGS (reference sequence). V lost 2 bases, J lost 1 base, and 1 base stayed unmatched. The CDR3 is 14 amino acids. The CDR3 loop reads CASGEGTGSYEQYF. The sequenced part of the CDR3 DNA is TGTGCCAGCGGTGAGGGGACAGGGTCCTAT.

With respect to this clone: The germline and genes are mouse ones. The CDR3 bases that were read are TGTGCCAGCAGTATTGAGGGGGCTAACCAAGAC. Translation: CASSIEGANQD. The whole CDR3 reads CASSIEGANQDTQYF. V and J are TRBV19 and TRBJ2-5, with D perhaps TRBD1 (7 bases). Coverage ceases 4 residues before the CDR3 finishes, and the germline J gene fills in the end. The CDR3 runs 15 residues. The germline V gene encodes CDR1 FNHDT and CDR2 SITEND (reference sequence). Between the trimmed V and J ends, which lost 2 bases and 0 bases, there was a span of 10 bases.

This clone was recorded at least ten times. Mouse names are used for the genes. The read terminates 4 residues before the CDR3 end, so the remaining end is supplied by the germline J gene. The V gene is TRBV13-3, the J gene TRBJ2-5, with 11 nucleotides matching TRBD1. CDR1 is NNHDY and CDR2 is SYVADS in the germline V gene. With V trimmed by 5 bases and J by 3 bases, 5 bases remained unmatched. The CDR3 covers 15 residues. The CDR3 loop is CASSVGTGGQDTQYF. The CDR3 bases that were read are TGTGCCAGCAGCGTCGGGACAGGGGGGCAAGAC.

This clone appeared many times. Germline and genes here are mouse. The read finishes 4 residues shy of the CDR3 end, and the germline J gene is used to complete it. This rearrangement joins TRBV13-3 to TRBJ1-2; 9 nucleotides agree with TRBD1. Germline-derived CDR1 and CDR2 are NNHDY and SYVADS. The CDR3 loop spans 14 amino acids. Germline trimming cut 6 bases from V and 0 bases from J; bases unmatched to any gene: 3. Here the CDR3 reads CASKGTGSNSDYTF. The part of the CDR3 DNA that was read is TGTGCCAGCAAAGGGACAGGGTCAAACTCC.

This clone was detected ten times or more. Genes and germline are mouse. The CDR3 end lies 4 residues beyond the end of the read and is filled in from the germline J gene. J is TRBJ2-1 and V is TRBV13-3; 12 nucleotides align to TRBD2. The CDR3 totals 14 residues. V lost 5 bases and J lost 5; bases outside the gene matches: 2. The germline gives CDR1 NNHDY, CDR2 SYVADS. This CDR3 is CASRRDWGDAEQFF. CDR3 DNA (partial): TGTGCCAGCAGGCGGGACTGGGGGGATGCT.

This clone has more than one count but fewer than ten. Mouse gene names and germline throughout. The DNA ends 4 residues before the CDR3 does, and the rest of the CDR3 is filled in from the germline J gene. The rearrangement uses TRBV19 and TRBJ1-2; D remains ambiguous. This CDR3 spans 13 amino acids. Trimming stripped 4 bases from V and 3 bases from J, with 10 bases between. Germline CDR1 is FNHDT and CDR2 is SITEND (reference sequence). The CDR3 reads CASSEGQYSDYTF. The DNA read from the CDR3 is TGTGCCAGCAGTGAGGGTCAGTACTCC.

The sample holds many counts of this clone. Genes and germline come from the mouse. The CDR3 end falls 4 residues outside the read, so it is completed with the germline J gene. The chain employs TRBV13-3 and TRBJ1-1; D is perhaps TRBD1 (6 bases). Trimming cost V 2 bases and J 1 base, with 12 bases left between them. The CDR3 covers 15 residues. The germline V gene encodes CDR1 NNHDY and CDR2 SYVADS. The CDR3 loop reads CASSEVTGRNTEVFF. CDR3 DNA (partial): TGTGCCAGCAGTGAGGTGACAGGACGAAACACA.

This clone has ten or more counts. Mouse gene names and germline throughout. The observed sequence ends 4 residues before the CDR3 terminus, with the missing tail filled in from the germline J gene. V is TRBV13-3 and J is TRBJ1-4; 11 nucleotides align to TRBD1. This CDR3 is 14 amino acids long. Germline V lookup: CDR1 NNHDY, CDR2 SYVADS. This CDR3 reads CASRRDRGGERLFF. The part of the CDR3 DNA that was read is TGTGCCAGCAGGAGGGACAGGGGGGGCGAA. Full variable domain (outside the CDR3, taken from reference TRBV13-3 and TRBJ1-4): EAAVTQSPRSKVAVTGGKVTLSCHQTNNHDYMYWYRQDTGHGLRLIHYSYVADSTEKGDIPDGYKASRPSQENFSLILELASLSQTAVYFCASRRDRGGERLFFGHGTKLSVL.

This clone has just a few counts. Here the gene names and germline are mouse. The read comes to an end 4 residues before the CDR3 does, leaving the germline J gene to fill in the end. This chain joins TRBV5 and TRBJ2-2; 10 bases are a match to TRBD1. The CDR3 has 15 residues. The J segment lost 3 bases and the V segment lost 5 bases, leaving 3 bases of the junction unmatched. From germline, CDR1 is LGHNA and CDR2 YNLKQL (reference sequence). CDR3 sequence reads: CASSRQGADTGQLYF. CDR3 DNA, as far as it was read: TGTGCCAGCAGCAGACAGGGGGCGGACACCGGG.

This clone has a count of ten or more. All gene names here are mouse names. From the germline J gene comes the end of the CDR3, since the read stops 4 residues before it. Other DNA variants within this sample encode the same CDR3. The chain combines TRBV13-3 with TRBJ2-1, with 11 bases aligning to TRBD2. The CDR3 runs 14 residues. Germline-derived CDR1 and CDR2 are NNHDY and SYVADS. Incomplete CDR3 DNA: TGTGCCAGCAGCGGACTGGGGGGTGGAGCT. Residues: CASSGLGGGA. The entire CDR3 protein reads CASSGLGGGAEQFF.

Comments on this clone: The translated DNA and TCRdb's protein are not identical at residue 8; the protein here was translated from the DNA. These gene names are mouse names. The CDR3 end is not reached by the read, which stops 3 residues before it; the germline J gene fills it in. V is TRBV13-3 and J is TRBJ1-3, with D hard to call. V gave up 0 bases and J gave up 8 bases, with 3 bases separating them. The CDR3 extends over 11 amino acids. Germline values: CDR1 NNHDY, CDR2 SYVADS. CDR3 bases read: TGTGCCAGCAGTGATGTGGATACG. It encodes CASSDVDT. The full CDR3 is CASSDVDTLYF.

This clone came up many times. At residue 12, the TCRdb protein and translated DNA are inconsistent; the protein given comes from the DNA. Here the gene names and germline are mouse. The CDR3 end falls 3 residues outside the read, so it is completed with the germline J gene. J is TRBJ1-3 and V is TRBV13-3, with D maybe TRBD1 (5 bases). Germline values: CDR1 NNHDY, CDR2 SYVADS. V lost 4 bases and J lost 0, with 11 bases in between. The CDR3 is made up of 15 amino acids. Incomplete CDR3 DNA: TGTGCCAGCAGTCCTTGGACACATTCTGGAAATACG. This translates into CASSPWTHSGNT. From start to end, the CDR3 is CASSPWTHSGNTLYF.

In regard to this clone: Mouse gene names apply. Sequencing ends 4 residues short of the CDR3 end; the germline J gene provides the rest. This chain connects TRBV13-3 to TRBJ2-2, with 8 bases matching TRBD2. J lost 3 bases, V lost 2 bases, and 6 bases had no gene match. Germline-derived CDR1 and CDR2 are NNHDY and SYVADS. There are 16 residues in the CDR3. This CDR3 reads CASSEGLGGYTGQLYF. CDR3 bases read: TGTGCCAGCAGTGAGGGCCTGGGGGGCTACACCGGG.